The 10 T cell receptor beta chains in this list originate from one sample, sequenced in a study of neurological immune-mediated disorders. MiXCR was run by TCRdb on the 5' RACE reads, yielding one entry per CDR3 protein. Among 85,000 to 90,000 distinct CDR3 sequences listed, under 4.5% were seen once. Sequencing was done on a sample of PBMCs. These receptors all come from a woman aged 45 to 65 with multiple sclerosis.

This clonotype was counted ten times or more. The rearrangement uses TRBV12-3 or TRBV12-4 and TRBJ2-5; D gene ambiguous. Trimming cost V 4 bases and J 5 bases, with 17 bases left between them. The CDR3 covers 15 residues. The CDR3 spells CASSSTWNPRETQYF. As DNA, the CDR3 is TGTGCCAGCAGTTCCACCTGGAACCCCAGGGAGACCCAGTACTTC.

This clonotype was counted many times. The chain combines TRBV27 with TRBJ1-1; a possible D gene is TRBD1 (5 bases). V lost 3 bases and J lost 4, with 12 bases in between. CDR3 length equals 14 residues. Looked up from germline, CDR1 is MNHEY and CDR2 is SMNVEV (reference sequence). CDR3 coding DNA: TGTGCCAGCAGTTTCGGGGGGTTTTCCACTGAAGCTTTCTTT. It yields the protein CASSFGGFSTEAFF.

This clonotype was seen at least ten times. The chain combines TRBV4-2 with TRBJ2-2; 7 bases map to TRBD1. There are 16 residues in the CDR3. Germline lookup yields CDR1 LGHNA and CDR2 YNFKEQ. Unmatched junction bases numbered 5, after V lost 2 bases and J lost 2 bases. CDR3 sequence: CASSQSRQGNTGELFF. In DNA, the CDR3 is TGTGCCAGCAGCCAAAGTAGACAGGGCAACACCGGGGAGCTGTTTTTT.

This clonotype was counted at least ten times. The gene calls are TRBV3-1 and TRBJ2-7, with D maybe TRBD1 (5 bases). Germline values: CDR1 LGHDT, CDR2 YNNKEL (reference sequence). The CDR3 runs 15 residues. The V end was cut by 4 bases, the J end by 0 bases, with 13 bases between. The chain's CDR3 is CASSPGQFSSYEQYF. CDR3 DNA sequence: TGTGCCAGCAGCCCAGGACAATTCAGCTCCTACGAGCAGTACTTC.

This clonotype was seen ten or more times. The gene calls are TRBV5-5 and TRBJ1-5; D gene unclear. The V end lost 4 bases, the J end lost 3 bases, and 8 bases lay between the germline ends. The CDR3 covers 13 residues. In germline, CDR1 is SGHKS, CDR2 YYEKEE (reference sequence). CDR3: CASSRAYNQPQHF. The CDR3 DNA reads TGTGCCAGCAGCCGGGCGTACAATCAGCCCCAGCATTTT.

Ten or more counts support this clonotype. This chain connects TRBV20-1 to TRBJ1-1, with D perhaps matching TRBD1 (6 bases). Between the trimmed V and J ends, which lost 0 bases and 1 base, there was a span of 12 bases. CDR1 DFQATT and CDR2 SNEGSKA come from the germline V gene (reference sequence). The CDR3 loop spans 15 amino acids. The DNA of the CDR3 is TGCAGTGCTAGAGATGGTTTGGGACAGAACACTGAAGCTTTCTTT. Its translation: CSARDGLGQNTEAFF.

There are many counts of this clonotype. This chain uses TRBV5-1 with TRBJ2-1; D perhaps matches TRBD1 (6 bases). From germline, CDR1 is SGHRS and CDR2 YFSETQ. Deletions cut 0 bases from V and 7 bases from J, with 11 bases between. The CDR3 is 14 residues long. The chain's CDR3 is CASSLGQGLNEQFF. CDR3 sequence (DNA): TGCGCCAGCAGCTTGGGGCAGGGGTTGAATGAGCAGTTCTTC.

The CDR3 nucleotides read TGTGCCAGCACCCTCGTCTCGATTACGGCCGGGGAGCTGTTTTTT. Translating it yields CASTLVSITAGELFF. This chain connects TRBV7-2 to TRBJ2-2; D is ambiguous. The CDR3 length is 15 residues. Trimming pared 7 bases from V and 6 bases from J, leaving 18 bases between. Looked up from germline, CDR1 is SGHTA and CDR2 is FQGNSA.

Many counts were recorded for this clonotype. CDR3 nucleotides: TGCAGTGCTAGGGGGACCGATCGGGAAGATACGCAGTATTTT. Translated: CSARGTDREDTQYF. This chain links TRBV20-1 with TRBJ2-3, with D tentatively TRBD1 or TRBD2 (5 bases each). Germline lookup yields CDR1 DFQATT and CDR2 SNEGSKA (reference sequence). The ends were cut back, 3 bases at V and 5 bases at J, with 15 bases in the middle. CDR3 length: 14 amino acids.

Note on this clonotype: A junction boundary mismatches the germline segment, possibly from a read error. V gene TRBV12-3 or TRBV12-4 combines with J gene TRBJ1-6; unclear D gene. The CDR3 is 14 residues long. CDR3 residues: CASSGARVNSTLNF. CDR3 sequence (DNA): TGTGCCAGCAGTGGAGCTCGCGTTAATTCAACCCTCAACTTT.